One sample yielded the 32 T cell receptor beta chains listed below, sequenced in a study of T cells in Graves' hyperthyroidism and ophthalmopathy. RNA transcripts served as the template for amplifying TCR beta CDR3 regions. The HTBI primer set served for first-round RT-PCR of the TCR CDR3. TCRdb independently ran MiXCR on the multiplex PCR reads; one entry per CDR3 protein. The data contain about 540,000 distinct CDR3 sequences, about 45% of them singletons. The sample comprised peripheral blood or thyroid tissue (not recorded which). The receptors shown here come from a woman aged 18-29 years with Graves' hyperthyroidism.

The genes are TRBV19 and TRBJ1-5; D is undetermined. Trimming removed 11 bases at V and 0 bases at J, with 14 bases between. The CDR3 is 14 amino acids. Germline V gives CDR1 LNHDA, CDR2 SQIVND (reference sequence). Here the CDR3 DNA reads TGTGCCTGGAGCCGTGACTATAGCAATCAGCCCCAGCATTTT. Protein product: CAWSRDYSNQPQHF.

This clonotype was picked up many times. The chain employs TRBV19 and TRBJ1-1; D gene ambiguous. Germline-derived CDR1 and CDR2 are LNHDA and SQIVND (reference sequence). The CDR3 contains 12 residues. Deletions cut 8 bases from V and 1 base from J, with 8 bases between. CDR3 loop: CASVQANTEAFF. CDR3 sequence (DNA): TGTGCCAGTGTGCAGGCGAACACTGAAGCTTTCTTT.

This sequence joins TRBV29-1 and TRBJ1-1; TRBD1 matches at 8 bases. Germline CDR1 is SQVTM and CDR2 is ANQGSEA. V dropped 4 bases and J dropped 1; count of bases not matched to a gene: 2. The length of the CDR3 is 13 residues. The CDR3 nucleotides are TGCAGCGTTGCGGGACAGGCGAACACTGAAGCTTTCTTT. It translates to CSVAGQANTEAFF.

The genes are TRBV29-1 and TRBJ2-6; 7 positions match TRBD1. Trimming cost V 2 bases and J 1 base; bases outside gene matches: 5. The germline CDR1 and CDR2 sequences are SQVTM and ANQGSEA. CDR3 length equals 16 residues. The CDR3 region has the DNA TGCAGCGTTGAACAGGGGGTGGCTTCTGGGGCCAACGTCCTGACTTTC. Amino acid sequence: CSVEQGVASGANVLTF.

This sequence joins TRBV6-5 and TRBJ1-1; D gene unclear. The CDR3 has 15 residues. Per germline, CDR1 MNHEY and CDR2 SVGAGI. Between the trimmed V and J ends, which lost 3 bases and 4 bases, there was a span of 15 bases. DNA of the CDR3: TGTGCCAGCAGTTATCCGTCTTGGGGTGGCACTGAAGCTTTCTTT. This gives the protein CASSYPSWGGTEAFF.

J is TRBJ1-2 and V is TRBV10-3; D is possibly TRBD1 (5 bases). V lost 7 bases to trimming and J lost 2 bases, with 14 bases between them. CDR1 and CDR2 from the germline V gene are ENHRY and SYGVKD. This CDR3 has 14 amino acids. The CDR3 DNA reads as TGTGCCATCACGCTATGGGACGGAAACTATGGCTACACCTTC. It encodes CAITLWDGNYGYTF.

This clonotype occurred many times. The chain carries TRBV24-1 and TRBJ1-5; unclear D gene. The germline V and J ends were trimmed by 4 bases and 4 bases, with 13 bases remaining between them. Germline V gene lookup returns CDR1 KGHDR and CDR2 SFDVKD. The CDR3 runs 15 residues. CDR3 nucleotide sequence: TGTGCCACCAGTGACGGAGGCGTAGGGAATCAGCCCCAGCATTTT. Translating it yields CATSDGGVGNQPQHF.

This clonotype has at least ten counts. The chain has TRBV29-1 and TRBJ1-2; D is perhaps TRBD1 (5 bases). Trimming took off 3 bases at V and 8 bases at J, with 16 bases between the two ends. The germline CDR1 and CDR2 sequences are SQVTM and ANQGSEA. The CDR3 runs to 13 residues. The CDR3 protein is CSVDEEGALGYTF. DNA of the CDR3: TGCAGCGTTGACGAGGAAGGGGCATTGGGCTACACCTTC.

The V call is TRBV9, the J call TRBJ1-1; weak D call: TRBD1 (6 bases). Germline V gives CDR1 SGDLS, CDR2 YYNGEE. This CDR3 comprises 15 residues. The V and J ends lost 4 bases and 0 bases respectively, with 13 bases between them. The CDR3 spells CASSLAGALNTEAFF. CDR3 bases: TGTGCCAGCAGCTTAGCGGGGGCGTTGAACACTGAAGCTTTCTTT.

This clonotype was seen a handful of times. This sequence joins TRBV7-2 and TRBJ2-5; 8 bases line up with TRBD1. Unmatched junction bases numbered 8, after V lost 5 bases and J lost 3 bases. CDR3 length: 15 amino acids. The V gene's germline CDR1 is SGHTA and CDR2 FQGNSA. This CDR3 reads CASSTRDRSKETQYF. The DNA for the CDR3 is TGTGCCAGCAGCACCCGGGACAGGAGTAAAGAGACCCAGTACTTC.

In DNA, the CDR3 is TGCAGCGTTGAAGAAAGGACTAGCGGCTCCTACGAGCAGTACTTC. This codes for CSVEERTSGSYEQYF. This chain joins TRBV29-1 and TRBJ2-7, with TRBD2 matching over 10 bases. With V trimmed by 0 bases and J by 0 bases, 2 bases remained unmatched. From germline, CDR1 is SQVTM and CDR2 ANQGSEA. The CDR3 loop spans 15 amino acids.

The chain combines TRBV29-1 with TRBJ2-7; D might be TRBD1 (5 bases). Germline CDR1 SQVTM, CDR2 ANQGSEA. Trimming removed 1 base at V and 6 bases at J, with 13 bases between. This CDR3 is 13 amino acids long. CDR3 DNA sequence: TGCAGCGTTGAAGGCCAGGGCAGATTCGAGCAGTACTTC. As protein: CSVEGQGRFEQYF.

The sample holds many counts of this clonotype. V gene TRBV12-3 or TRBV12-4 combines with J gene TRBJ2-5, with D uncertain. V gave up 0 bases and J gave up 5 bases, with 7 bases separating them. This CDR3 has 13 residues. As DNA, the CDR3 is TGTGCCAGCAGTTTAGCGTATGGGGAGACCCAGTACTTC. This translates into CASSLAYGETQYF.

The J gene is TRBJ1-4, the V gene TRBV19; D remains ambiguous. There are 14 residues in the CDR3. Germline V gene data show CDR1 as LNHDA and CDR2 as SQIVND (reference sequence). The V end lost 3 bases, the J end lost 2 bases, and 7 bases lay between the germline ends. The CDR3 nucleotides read TGTGCCAGTAGTATGTCCGATACTAATGAAAAACTGTTTTTT. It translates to CASSMSDTNEKLFF.

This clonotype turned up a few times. The CDR3: CASTEDRANEKLFF. CDR3 coding DNA: TGTGCCAGTACTGAAGACAGGGCTAATGAAAAACTGTTTTTT. J is TRBJ1-4 and V is TRBV19; TRBD1 matches 7 bases. V was clipped by 7 bases and J by 3 bases; unmatched bases: 5. This CDR3 is 14 amino acids long. Germline V CDR1 and CDR2: LNHDA, SQIVND (reference sequence).

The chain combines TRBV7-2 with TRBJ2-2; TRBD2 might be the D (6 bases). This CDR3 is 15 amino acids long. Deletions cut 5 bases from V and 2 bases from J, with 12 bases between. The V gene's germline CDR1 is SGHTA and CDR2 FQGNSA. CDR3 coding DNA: TGTGCCAGCAGCCCCGCTAGCGTCAACACCGGGGAGCTGTTTTTT. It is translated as CASSPASVNTGELFF.

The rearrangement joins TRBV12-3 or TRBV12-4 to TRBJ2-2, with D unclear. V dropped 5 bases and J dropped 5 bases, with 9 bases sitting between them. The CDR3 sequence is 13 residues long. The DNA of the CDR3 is TGTGCCAGCAGTCAATGGAGTACCGGGGAGCTGTTTTTT. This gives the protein CASSQWSTGELFF.

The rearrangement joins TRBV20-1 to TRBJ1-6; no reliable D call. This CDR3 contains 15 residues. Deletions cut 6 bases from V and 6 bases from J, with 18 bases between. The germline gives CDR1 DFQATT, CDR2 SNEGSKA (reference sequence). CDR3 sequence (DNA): TGCAGTGCATGGGCACAAGGGCTCTCTAATTCACCCCTCCACTTT. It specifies CSAWAQGLSNSPLHF.

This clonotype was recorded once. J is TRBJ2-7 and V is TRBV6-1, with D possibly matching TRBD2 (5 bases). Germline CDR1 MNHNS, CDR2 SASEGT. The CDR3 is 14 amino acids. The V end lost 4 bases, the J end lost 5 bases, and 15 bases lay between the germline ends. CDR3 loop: CASSAGISADEQYF. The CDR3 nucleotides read TGTGCCAGCAGTGCTGGTATTAGCGCGGACGAGCAGTACTTC.

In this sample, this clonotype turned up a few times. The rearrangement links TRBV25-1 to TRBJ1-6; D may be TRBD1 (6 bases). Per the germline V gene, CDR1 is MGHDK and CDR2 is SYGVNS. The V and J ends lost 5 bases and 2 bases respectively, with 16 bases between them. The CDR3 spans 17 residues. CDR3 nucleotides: TGTGCCAGCAGTCCCCGGGACAATGCCCCCTATAATTCACCCCTCCACTTT. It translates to CASSPRDNAPYNSPLHF.

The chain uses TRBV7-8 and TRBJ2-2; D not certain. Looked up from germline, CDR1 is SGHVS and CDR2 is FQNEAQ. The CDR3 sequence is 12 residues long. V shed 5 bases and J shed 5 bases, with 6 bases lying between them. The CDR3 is CASSVFTGELFF. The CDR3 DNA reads TGTGCCAGCAGCGTCTTTACCGGGGAGCTGTTTTTT.

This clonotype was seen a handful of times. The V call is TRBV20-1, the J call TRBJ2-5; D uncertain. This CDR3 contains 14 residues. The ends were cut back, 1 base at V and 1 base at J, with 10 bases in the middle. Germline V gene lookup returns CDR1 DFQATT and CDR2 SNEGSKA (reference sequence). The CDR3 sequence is CSARVGVSQETQYF. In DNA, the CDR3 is TGCAGTGCTAGAGTTGGGGTCTCCCAAGAGACCCAGTACTTC.

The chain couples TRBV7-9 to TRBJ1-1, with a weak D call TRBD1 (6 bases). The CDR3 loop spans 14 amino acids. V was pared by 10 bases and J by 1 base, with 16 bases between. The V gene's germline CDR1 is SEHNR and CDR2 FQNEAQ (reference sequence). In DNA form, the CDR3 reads TGTGCCACCACCTCGGGGGGCCCGAACACTGAAGCTTTCTTT. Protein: CATTSGGPNTEAFF.

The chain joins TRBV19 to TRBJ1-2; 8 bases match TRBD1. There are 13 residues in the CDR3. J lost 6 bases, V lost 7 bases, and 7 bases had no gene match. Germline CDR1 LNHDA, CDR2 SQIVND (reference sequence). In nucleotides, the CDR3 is TGTGCCAGTACCCTCACAGGGGGACATGGCTACACCTTC. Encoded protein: CASTLTGGHGYTF.

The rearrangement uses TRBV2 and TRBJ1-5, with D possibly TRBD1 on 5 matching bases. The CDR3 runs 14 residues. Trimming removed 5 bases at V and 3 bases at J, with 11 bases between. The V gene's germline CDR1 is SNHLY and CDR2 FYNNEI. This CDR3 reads CASSRGTVNQPQHF. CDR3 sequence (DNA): TGTGCCAGCAGTCGCGGGACGGTCAATCAGCCCCAGCATTTT. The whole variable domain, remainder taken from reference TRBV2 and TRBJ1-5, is EPEVTQTPSHQVTQMGQEVILRCVPISNHLYFYWYRQILGQKVEFLVSFYNNEISEKSEIFDDQFSVERPDGSNFTLKIRSTKLEDSAMYFCASSRGTVNQPQHFGDGTRLSIL.

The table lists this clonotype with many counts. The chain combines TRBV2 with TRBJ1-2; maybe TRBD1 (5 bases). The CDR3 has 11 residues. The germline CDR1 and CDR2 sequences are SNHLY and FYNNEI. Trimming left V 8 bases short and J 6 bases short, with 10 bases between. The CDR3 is CASRAGDGYTF. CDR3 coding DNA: TGTGCCAGCCGAGCGGGGGATGGCTACACCTTC.

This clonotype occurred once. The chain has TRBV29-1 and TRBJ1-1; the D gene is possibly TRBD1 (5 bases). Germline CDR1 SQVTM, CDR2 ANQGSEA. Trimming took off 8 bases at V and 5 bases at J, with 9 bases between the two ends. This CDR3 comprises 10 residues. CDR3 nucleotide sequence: TGCAGCTTGGGGCGGACTGAAGCTTTCTTT. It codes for CSLGRTEAFF. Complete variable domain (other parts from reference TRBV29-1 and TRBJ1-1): SAVISQKPSRDICQRGTSLTIQCQVDSQVTMMFWYRQQPGQSLTLIATANQGSEATYESGFVIDKFPISRPNLTFSTLTVSNMSPEDSSIYLCSLGRTEAFFGQGTRLTVV.

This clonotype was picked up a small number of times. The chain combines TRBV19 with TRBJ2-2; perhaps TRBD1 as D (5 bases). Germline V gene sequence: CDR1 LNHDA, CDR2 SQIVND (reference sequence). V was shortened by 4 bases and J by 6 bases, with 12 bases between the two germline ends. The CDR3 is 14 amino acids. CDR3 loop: CASSTGSDAGELFF. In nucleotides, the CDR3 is TGTGCCAGTAGTACAGGGTCAGATGCCGGGGAGCTGTTTTTT.

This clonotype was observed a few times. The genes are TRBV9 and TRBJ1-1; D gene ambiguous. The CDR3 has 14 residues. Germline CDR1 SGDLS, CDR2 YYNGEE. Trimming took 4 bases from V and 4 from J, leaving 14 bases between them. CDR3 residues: CASSPEAGITEAFF. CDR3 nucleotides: TGTGCCAGCAGCCCCGAGGCTGGGATCACTGAAGCTTTCTTT.

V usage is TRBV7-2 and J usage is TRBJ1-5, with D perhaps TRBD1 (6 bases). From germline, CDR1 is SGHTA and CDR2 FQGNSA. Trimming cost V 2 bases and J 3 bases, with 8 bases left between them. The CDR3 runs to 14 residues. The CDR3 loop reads CASSLTGHNQPQHF. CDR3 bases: TGTGCCAGCAGCTTAACGGGACACAATCAGCCCCAGCATTTT.

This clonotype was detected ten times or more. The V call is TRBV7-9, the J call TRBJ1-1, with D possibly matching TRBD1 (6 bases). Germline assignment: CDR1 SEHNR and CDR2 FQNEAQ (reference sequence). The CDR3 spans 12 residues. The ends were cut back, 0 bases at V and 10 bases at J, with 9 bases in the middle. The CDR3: CASSLALRGAFF. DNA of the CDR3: TGTGCCAGCAGCTTAGCGCTCAGGGGAGCTTTCTTT. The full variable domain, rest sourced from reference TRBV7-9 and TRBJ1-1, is DTGVSQNPRHKITKRGQNVTFRCDPISEHNRLYWYRQTLGQGPEFLTYFQNEAQLEKSRLLSDRFSAERPKGSFSTLEIQRTEQGDSAMYLCASSLALRGAFFGQGTRLTVV.

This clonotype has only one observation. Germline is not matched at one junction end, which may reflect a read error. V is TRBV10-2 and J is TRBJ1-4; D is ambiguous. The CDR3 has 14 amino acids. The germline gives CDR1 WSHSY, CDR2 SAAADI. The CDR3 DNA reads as TGTGCCAGCAGTTTGGCCTCCGGGGATGAAAAACTGTTTTTT. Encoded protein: CASSLASGDEKLFF.